The T cell receptor (beta chain) under discussion was sequenced for a study of human T cells and chemical hapten exposure. The library tagged individual cDNA molecules with unique molecular identifiers. Authors' methods: Per sample, the median was roughly 96,000 TCRs, with values from approximately 25,000 to 650,000. TCRdb processed the 5' RACE reads anew with MiXCR; each CDR3 protein has one entry. The V and J calls follow TCRdb's processing rather than the paper's. The repertoire holds 110,000 or so distinct CDR3 sequences, with roughly 18% as singletons. This CDR3 spans 14 amino acids. The V end lost 3 bases, the J end lost 5 bases, and 11 bases lay between the germline ends. Germline CDR1 is LNHDA and CDR2 is SQIVND (reference sequence). With respect to this clonotype: What it binds is unknown.

The starting material, unfractionated whole blood, was used for total RNA extraction. General observations from the study: TCRs whose frequency exceeded 1 in 1000 remained the same following DPC sensitization.

The clonotype comes from a human donor in good health. The rearrangement links TRBV19 to TRBJ1-5; D not certain. CDR3 loop: CASSIEQNDQPQHF. The DNA for the CDR3 is TGTGCCAGTAGTATTGAACAGAATGATCAGCCCCAGCATTTT.